The 15 T cell receptor beta chains in this list originate from one sample, sequenced in a study of beta chain features in type 1 diabetes. Regarding the study as a whole: There was a moderate but significant shortening of TCRB CDR3s in all four CD4+ subsets of Type 1 diabetes patients.

Expressed TCRB transcripts were sequenced, since all the RNA that had been isolated was reverse transcribed. Here immunoSEQ multiplex PCR was the method, and the copy in TCRdb shows in-frame clones only, minus some. Here the sample spans over 150,000 clones, approximately 10% being singletons. Their antigens remain unidentified. The sequencing sample was made of central memory CD4+ T cells from blood. The receptors shown here come from a man aged 25-45 years with type 1 diabetes.

This chain uses TRBV28 with TRBJ1-2; 8 nucleotides line up with TRBD1. Germline lookup yields CDR1 MDHEN and CDR2 SYDVKM. CDR3 length: 15 residues. V lost 6 bases, J lost 8 bases, and 14 bases stayed unmatched. CDR3 DNA: TGTGCCAGCAGGCCCGCAGGGGGCCTTGGGTTCGGCTACACCTTC. Residues: CASRPAGGLGFGYTF.

V gene TRBV11-2 combines with J gene TRBJ2-1; TRBD1 aligns across 8 bases. Looked up from germline, CDR1 is SGHAT and CDR2 is FQNNGV. This CDR3 spans 15 amino acids. With V trimmed by 1 base and J by 9 bases, 8 bases remained unmatched. The CDR3 coding sequence is TGTGCCAGCAGCTTAGTTGCGGGACAGGTGGGTGAGCAGTTCTTC. It specifies CASSLVAGQVGEQFF.

This clone was picked up a small number of times. The chain carries TRBV6-6 and TRBJ2-5; tentative D call: TRBD2 (5 bases). The J call may not be correct, given that the DNA end is closer to TRBJ2-7. Germline lookup yields CDR1 MNHNY and CDR2 SVGAGI (reference sequence). The CDR3 spans 15 residues. CDR3 protein: CASSPGRLALYEQYF. CDR3 coding DNA: TGTGCCAGCAGTCCGGGCAGGCTAGCCCTCTACGAGCAGTACTTC.

V gene TRBV15 combines with J gene TRBJ1-5; the D gene is possibly TRBD1 (6 bases). Trimming left V 4 bases short and J 3 bases short, with 13 bases between. There are 15 residues in the CDR3. Germline V CDR1 and CDR2: LNHNV, YYDKDF (reference sequence). CDR3 nucleotide sequence: TGTGCCACCAGCACCAATACAGGGTACAATCAGCCCCAGCATTTT. Amino acid sequence: CATSTNTGYNQPQHF.

The chain combines TRBV4-2 with TRBJ1-5; D is perhaps TRBD1 (6 bases). This CDR3 is 15 amino acids long. Germline lookup yields CDR1 LGHNA and CDR2 YNFKEQ. The V end was cut by 1 base, the J end by 0 bases, with 7 bases between. The DNA of the CDR3 is TGTGCCAGCAGCCAAGGGACAGATAGCAATCAGCCCCAGCATTTT. Amino acids: CASSQGTDSNQPQHF.

A few counts support this clone. J is TRBJ1-5 and V is TRBV4-2; no clear D. Trimming stripped 5 bases from V and 0 bases from J, with 5 bases between. The CDR3 is 13 residues long. Looked up from germline, CDR1 is LGHNA and CDR2 is YNFKEQ. The CDR3 DNA is TGTGCCAGCAGCTTTAATAGCAATCAGCCCCAGCATTTT. Protein sequence: CASSFNSNQPQHF.

The table lists this clone with many counts. The chain joins TRBV7-2 to TRBJ2-2; tentative D call: TRBD2 (5 bases). Germline assignment: CDR1 SGHTA and CDR2 FQGNSA. This CDR3 has 17 amino acids. The V gene lost 6 bases and the J gene lost 6 bases, with 23 bases spanning the gap. The CDR3 DNA reads as TGTGCCAGCAGGCAGGCCGCAGGCGCTAGCTCAGCCGGGGAGCTGTTTTTT. This translates into CASRQAAGASSAGELFF.

This clone was seen a few times. J is TRBJ1-5 and V is TRBV20-1; D ambiguous. Per the germline V gene, CDR1 is DFQATT and CDR2 is SNEGSKA (reference sequence). CDR3 length: 11 residues. Trimming left V 0 bases short and J 11 bases short, with 8 bases between. This CDR3 is CSARDRVSQHF. The CDR3, as DNA: TGCAGTGCTAGAGATCGTGTTTCCCAGCATTTT.

This clone was observed a few times. The gene calls are TRBV30 and TRBJ2-3, with 7 bases lining up with TRBD2. The V gene end was trimmed by 2 bases and the J gene end by 3 bases; junction bases not matched to a gene: 5. The germline gives CDR1 GTSNPN, CDR2 SVGIG (reference sequence). The CDR3 length is 14 residues. The CDR3: CAWSLSGRTDTQYF. CDR3 in DNA: TGTGCCTGGAGTCTTAGCGGGCGGACAGATACGCAGTATTTT.

The V call is TRBV19, the J call TRBJ2-1; 12 nucleotides line up with TRBD2. With 5 bases clipped from V and 8 bases from J, the junction kept 10 bases outside the gene matches. Germline lookup yields CDR1 LNHDA and CDR2 SQIVND (reference sequence). The CDR3 consists of 16 residues. CDR3 residues: CASSLAGLAGNDEQFF. Written as DNA, the CDR3 is TGTGCCAGTAGTCTGGCCGGACTAGCGGGAAACGATGAGCAGTTCTTC.

The table lists this clone with a few counts. The chain carries TRBV9 and TRBJ1-1; 9 bases are shared with TRBD1. The CDR3 is made up of 16 amino acids. The junction had 10 bases not matched to a gene; V was cut back by 2 bases and J by 5 bases. Germline assignment: CDR1 SGDLS and CDR2 YYNGEE. The CDR3 DNA sequence: TGTGCCAGCAGCGTCGGACAGGGGTATTCTCCGACTGAAGCTTTCTTT. This encodes CASSVGQGYSPTEAFF.

The chain recombines TRBV29-1 with TRBJ2-1; the match to TRBD1 covers 10 bases. CDR3 size: 16 residues. The V segment lost 4 bases and the J segment 0 bases; nucleotides outside the gene matches: 6. Germline V gene data show CDR1 as SQVTM and CDR2 as ANQGSEA. Here the CDR3 reads CSVGGQGRSSYNEQFF. CDR3 coding DNA: TGCAGCGTTGGGGGACAGGGGCGAAGCTCCTACAATGAGCAGTTCTTC.

The chain couples TRBV4-2 to TRBJ2-7; TRBD1 agrees at 10 bases. The CDR3 runs 15 residues. V lost 3 bases and J lost 3; bases outside the gene matches: 5. CDR1 and CDR2 (germline): LGHNA, YNFKEQ. CDR3 residues: CASSQPGTGVYEQYF. The CDR3 DNA sequence: TGTGCCAGCAGCCAGCCCGGGACAGGGGTCTACGAGCAGTACTTC.

This chain connects TRBV30 to TRBJ1-1; no definite D call. The germline V gene encodes CDR1 GTSNPN and CDR2 SVGIG (reference sequence). Trimming pared 5 bases from V and 5 bases from J, leaving 18 bases between. The CDR3 totals 14 residues. The CDR3 region has the DNA TGTGCCTGGGGAACTTGGCGAGGAGCGACTGAAGCTTTCTTT. Its translation: CAWGTWRGATEAFF.

This clone was found a few times. The chain combines TRBV19 with TRBJ1-2, with 10 bases matching TRBD1. Germline CDR1 LNHDA, CDR2 SQIVND (reference sequence). With V trimmed by 5 bases and J by 3 bases, 3 bases remained unmatched. This CDR3 region has 14 residues. This CDR3 reads CASSPGQGYYGYTF. CDR3 DNA sequence: TGTGCCAGTAGTCCGGGACAGGGGTACTATGGCTACACCTTC.